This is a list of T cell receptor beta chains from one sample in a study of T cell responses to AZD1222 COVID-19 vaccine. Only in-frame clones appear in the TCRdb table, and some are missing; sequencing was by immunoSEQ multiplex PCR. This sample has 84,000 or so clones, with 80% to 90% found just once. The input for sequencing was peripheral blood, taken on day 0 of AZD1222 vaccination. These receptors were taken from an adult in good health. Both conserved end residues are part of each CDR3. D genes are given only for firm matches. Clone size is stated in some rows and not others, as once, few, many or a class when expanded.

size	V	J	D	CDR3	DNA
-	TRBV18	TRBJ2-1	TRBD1	CASSPGTGSNEQFF	TGTGCCAGCTCACCCGGGACAGGGTCAAATGAGCAGTTCTTC
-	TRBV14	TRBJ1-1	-	CASSPKQGRLNTEAFF	TGTGCCAGCAGCCCCAAACAGGGCCGATTGAACACTGAAGCTTTCTTT
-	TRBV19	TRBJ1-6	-	CASSAPSLGQPNSPLHF	TGTGCCAGTAGCGCCCCATCTCTAGGACAGCCTAATTCACCCCTCCACTTT
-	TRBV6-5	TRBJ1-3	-	CASSLGLSGNTIYF	TGTGCCAGCAGTTTGGGTCTCTCTGGAAACACCATATATTTT
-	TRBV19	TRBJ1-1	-	CASSIRGNTEAFF	TGTGCCAGTAGTATCCGGGGGAACACTGAAGCTTTCTTT
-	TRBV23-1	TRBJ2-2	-	CASSHLPGELFF	TGCGCCAGCAGTCACCTTCCCGGGGAGCTGTTTTTT
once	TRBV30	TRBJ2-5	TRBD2	CAWSPGLAGRTQYF	TGTGCCTGGAGTCCAGGACTAGCGGGACGGACCCAGTACTTC
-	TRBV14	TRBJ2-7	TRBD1	CASSPGTGYSEQYF	TGTGCCAGCAGCCCAGGGACAGGGTATTCCGAGCAGTACTTC
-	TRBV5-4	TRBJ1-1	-	CASSIGGKNTEAFF	TGTGCCAGCAGTATAGGGGGGAAGAACACTGAAGCTTTCTTT
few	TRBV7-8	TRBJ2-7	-	CASRSRGRGDEQYF	TGTGCCAGCAGGTCCAGGGGCCGAGGGGACGAGCAGTACTTC
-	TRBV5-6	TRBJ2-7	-	CASSPPGVPYEQYF	TGTGCCAGCAGCCCCCCAGGGGTCCCCTACGAGCAGTACTTC
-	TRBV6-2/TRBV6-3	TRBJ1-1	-	CASSPTGGAEAFF	TGTGCCAGCAGCCCAACGGGGGGGGCTGAAGCTTTCTTT
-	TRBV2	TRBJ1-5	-	CASSGRRVGQPQHF	TGTGCCAGCAGTGGTCGGAGGGTGGGTCAGCCCCAGCATTTT
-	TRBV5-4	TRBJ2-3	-	CASSLGTTDTQYF	TGTGCCAGCAGCTTGGGCACAACAGATACGCAGTATTTT
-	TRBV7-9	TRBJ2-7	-	CASSQQGYEQYF	TGTGCCAGCAGCCAACAGGGTTACGAGCAGTACTTC
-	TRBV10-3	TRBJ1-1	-	CAIRGQGRANTEAFF	TGTGCCATCCGGGGGCAGGGGAGAGCGAACACTGAAGCTTTCTTT
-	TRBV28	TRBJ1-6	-	CASSYESSPLHF	TGTGCCAGCAGTTACGAGAGTTCACCCCTCCACTTT
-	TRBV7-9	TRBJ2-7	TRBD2	CASSSPGLGDSYEQYF	TGTGCCAGCAGCTCACCGGGACTAGGGGATTCCTACGAGCAGTACTTC
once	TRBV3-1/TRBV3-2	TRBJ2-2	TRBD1	CASSQLRGPPNTGELFF	TGTGCCAGCAGCCAACTAAGGGGGCCCCCGAACACCGGGGAGCTGTTTTTT
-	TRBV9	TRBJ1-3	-	CASSSAGSGNTIYF	TGTGCCAGCAGCTCGGCGGGGTCTGGAAACACCATATATTTT
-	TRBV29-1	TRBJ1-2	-	CSVEDFRWNYGYTF	TGCAGCGTTGAAGATTTTCGATGGAACTATGGCTACACCTTC
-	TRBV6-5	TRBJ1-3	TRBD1	CASSGTGSGNTIYF	TGTGCCAGCAGCGGGACAGGCTCTGGAAACACCATATATTTT
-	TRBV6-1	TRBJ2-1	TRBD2	CASSFYLAGVRFF	TGTGCCAGCAGTTTCTATCTAGCGGGAGTTCGGTTCTTC
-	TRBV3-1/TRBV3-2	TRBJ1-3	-	CASSPLGTEGNTIYF	TGTGCCAGCAGCCCCTTGGGGACGGAGGGAAACACCATATATTTT
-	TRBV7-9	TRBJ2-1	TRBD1	CASTYGTGPYNEQFF	TGTGCCAGCACCTATGGGACAGGACCGTACAATGAGCAGTTCTTC
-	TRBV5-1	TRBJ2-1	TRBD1	CASTDMRQGSNEQFF	TGCGCCAGCACCGATATGAGACAGGGGTCCAATGAGCAGTTCTTC
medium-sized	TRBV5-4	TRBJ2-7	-	CASSGFPGSQRPYEQYF	TGTGCCAGCAGCGGATTCCCGGGGTCCCAACGTCCCTACGAGCAGTACTTC
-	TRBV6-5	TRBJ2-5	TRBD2	CASSPAGVETQYF	TGTGCCAGCAGCCCCGCGGGGGTGGAGACCCAGTACTTC
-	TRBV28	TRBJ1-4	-	CASSLGEKLFF	TGTGCCAGCAGTTTAGGGGAAAAACTGTTTTTT
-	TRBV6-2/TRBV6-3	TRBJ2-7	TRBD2	CASSYFGLAGDTYEQYF	TGTGCCAGCAGTTACTTCGGACTAGCGGGAGATACCTACGAGCAGTACTTC
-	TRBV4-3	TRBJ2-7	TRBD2	CASSQGGSGSIYEQYF	TGCGCCAGCAGCCAAGGAGGTAGCGGGAGTATCTACGAGCAGTACTTC
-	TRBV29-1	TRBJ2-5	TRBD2	CSVVSSGRETQYF	TGCAGCGTTGTGTCTAGCGGTCGGGAGACCCAGTACTTC
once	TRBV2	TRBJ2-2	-	CASSADSPTGELFF	TGTGCCAGCAGTGCCGACAGCCCAACCGGGGAGCTGTTTTTT
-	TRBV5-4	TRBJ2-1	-	CASSSPRGDNEQFF	TGTGCCAGCAGCTCTCCACGAGGGGACAATGAGCAGTTCTTC
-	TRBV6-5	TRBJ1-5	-	CASTSVGANQPQHF	TGTGCCAGCACTAGTGTAGGGGCAAATCAGCCCCAGCATTTT
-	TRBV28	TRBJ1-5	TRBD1	CASSSDLTGYSNQPQHF	TGTGCCAGCAGTTCCGACCTGACAGGGTATAGCAATCAGCCCCAGCATTTT
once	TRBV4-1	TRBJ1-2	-	CASSPQGLQWAYTF	TGCGCCAGCAGCCCGCAAGGCCTACAGTGGGCCTACACCTTC
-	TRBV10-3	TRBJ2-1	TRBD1	CATNRGKSYNEQFF	TGTGCCACCAACAGGGGGAAGTCCTACAATGAGCAGTTCTTC
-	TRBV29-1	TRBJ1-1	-	CSVEALGNTEAFF	TGCAGCGTTGAAGCTCTAGGGAACACTGAAGCTTTCTTT
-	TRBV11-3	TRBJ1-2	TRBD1	CASSSLGGTGANYGYTF	TGTGCCAGCAGCTCCCTTGGTGGGACAGGGGCTAACTATGGCTACACCTTC